This TCR beta chain is from a study of blood T cell repertoires in COVID-19. Study-level information: In each case, the material was cDNA or gDNA derived from T cells, B-cell-depleted T cells, or PBMCs.

This clone was seen a single time. Source study methods: Reference gene primer amplification gave estimated nucleated cell counts. Using immunoSEQ multiplex PCR, the repertoire was profiled, and TCRdb retains in-frame clones only, with some absent. V and J calls plus clone size are reproduced from that table; the DNA served to infer D and trimming. This sample has some 80,000 clones; about four fifths occur once, and the top ten carry less than 6%. The CDR3 runs 13 residues. V was clipped by 2 bases and J by 4 bases, with 9 bases between them. The germline V gene has CDR1 WNHNN and CDR2 SYGVQD (reference sequence).

The sequenced sample consisted of peripheral blood. The clonotype was recovered from a woman older than 75 with active or convalescent COVID-19. This chain connects TRBV10-1 to TRBJ2-7; D possibly corresponds to TRBD1 (5 bases). The CDR3 sequence is CASSEAGRYEQYF. DNA of the CDR3: TGCGCCAGCAGTGAGGCAGGGCGGTACGAGCAGTACTTC.